A single sample is the source of the 12 T cell receptor beta chains below, sequenced in a study of T cell responses to AZD1222 COVID-19 vaccine. Using immunoSEQ multiplex PCR, the repertoire was profiled, and TCRdb retains in-frame clones only, with some absent. The sample includes about 85,000 clones, 75% to 90% of them seen just once. The specimen comprised peripheral blood, sampled on day 0 of AZD1222 vaccination. These receptors originate from an adult in good health.

This sequence joins TRBV6-6 and TRBJ2-7, with 11 bases identical to TRBD1. After removal of 4 bases from V and 2 bases from J, the junction contained 7 bases not matched to a gene. Per germline, CDR1 MNHNY and CDR2 SVGAGI (reference sequence). The CDR3 loop spans 16 amino acids. This CDR3 reads CASSSHKGQGAYEQYF. The CDR3, as DNA: TGTGCCAGCAGTTCCCATAAGGGACAGGGGGCCTACGAGCAGTACTTC.

The rearrangement uses TRBV5-1 and TRBJ1-1, with 8 positions matching TRBD1. The CDR3 is 16 amino acids. Germline lookup yields CDR1 SGHRS and CDR2 YFSETQ. With 1 base clipped from V and 6 bases from J, the junction kept 11 bases outside the gene matches. CDR3 nucleotide sequence: TGCGCCAGCAGCTTGCTACCGCCGGGACAGGCGTCTGAAGCTTTCTTT. This sequence encodes CASSLLPPGQASEAFF.

The chain uses TRBV30 and TRBJ2-2; the match to TRBD1 covers 9 bases. Trimming at V came to 6 bases and at J to 4 bases, leaving 6 bases not matched to a gene. Germline lookup yields CDR1 GTSNPN and CDR2 SVGIG (reference sequence). The CDR3 is 14 residues long. The DNA of the CDR3 is TGTGCCTGCAGCGGACAGGGGTTCACCGGGGAGCTGTTTTTT. Its protein is CACSGQGFTGELFF.

The chain employs TRBV18 and TRBJ1-2; 10 bases align to TRBD1. The CDR3 runs to 16 residues. The V segment lost 0 bases and the J segment 7 bases; nucleotides outside the gene matches: 8. Germline V lookup: CDR1 KGHSH, CDR2 LQKENI. The CDR3 sequence is CASSPPETGGIGGYTF. As DNA, the CDR3 is TGTGCCAGCTCACCACCTGAGACAGGGGGCATTGGTGGCTACACCTTC.

The V call is TRBV7-9, the J call TRBJ1-4; no firm D call. CDR1 is SEHNR, CDR2 FQNEAQ, per germline (reference sequence). The germline V and J ends were trimmed by 3 bases and 8 bases, with 7 bases remaining between them. The CDR3 extends over 12 amino acids. CDR3 protein: CASSLMGEKLFF. The DNA of the CDR3 is TGTGCCAGCAGCTTGATGGGCGAAAAACTGTTTTTT.

This clone rates as medium-sized (0.01 to 0.1%). The V and J genes are TRBV10-3 and TRBJ2-7; 11 nucleotides align to TRBD2. The CDR3 loop spans 16 amino acids. The V segment lost 2 bases and the J segment 0 bases; nucleotides outside the gene matches: 3. The germline V gene encodes CDR1 ENHRY and CDR2 SYGVKD. CDR3 residues: CAISEGGLADSYEQYF. The DNA of the CDR3 is TGTGCCATCAGTGAGGGGGGACTAGCGGACTCCTACGAGCAGTACTTC.

Comment on this clone: At one end, the junction sequence differs from germline, possibly due to a read error. The CDR3 bases are TGTGCCATCAGTCCGGACAGGGGCCCCTATAATGAGCAGTTCTTC. Its protein is CAISPDRGPYNEQFF. The chain recombines TRBV10-3 with TRBJ2-1; 9 bases are a match to TRBD1. The CDR3 sequence is 15 residues long. Germline V gene lookup returns CDR1 ENHRY and CDR2 SYGVKD.

V is TRBV19 and J is TRBJ2-1; a weak D match, TRBD2 (5 bases). The length of the CDR3 is 15 residues. Germline-derived CDR1 and CDR2 are LNHDA and SQIVND (reference sequence). Trimming pared 1 base from V and 4 bases from J, leaving 11 bases between. The CDR3 region has the DNA TGTGCCAGTAGTATAGGTACAACGGGATACAATGAGCAGTTCTTC. This codes for CASSIGTTGYNEQFF.

The CDR3 DNA is TGTGCCAGCAGTCACAACCGCCAAGAGAACACCGGGGAGCTGTTTTTT. Its protein product is CASSHNRQENTGELFF. The genes are TRBV2 and TRBJ2-2; D is undetermined. CDR1 and CDR2 from the germline V gene are SNHLY and FYNNEI. With 5 bases removed from V and 1 base from J, the gap between germline ends came to 14 bases. The CDR3 sequence is 16 residues long.

The chain joins TRBV9 to TRBJ2-5; the D is unclear. Germline assignment: CDR1 SGDLS and CDR2 YYNGEE. This CDR3 comprises 14 residues. V lost 0 bases to trimming and J lost 2 bases, with 8 bases between them. CDR3 coding DNA: TGTGCCAGCAGCGTAGGAATAGTTCAAGAGACCCAGTACTTC. It is translated as CASSVGIVQETQYF.

This clone came up once. This chain links TRBV19 with TRBJ2-7; 7 bases are shared with TRBD1. The CDR3 is 16 residues long. Germline V gene lookup returns CDR1 LNHDA and CDR2 SQIVND (reference sequence). V was clipped by 5 bases and J by 0 bases; unmatched bases: 10. The CDR3 DNA reads as TGTGCCAGTAGTGCGGGTACAGGGGCTAGCTCCTACGAGCAGTACTTC. Its translation is CASSAGTGASSYEQYF.

The chain joins TRBV29-1 to TRBJ1-2, with no clear D. The CDR3 runs to 11 residues. The V gene lost 5 bases and the J gene lost 7 bases, with 11 bases spanning the gap. Germline-derived CDR1 and CDR2 are SQVTM and ANQGSEA. The CDR3 bases are TGCAGCGTTCTAAAGTCCGGTGGCTACACCTTC. Protein sequence: CSVLKSGGYTF. Based on the CDR3 plus reference TRBV29-1 and TRBJ1-2, the full variable domain is SAVISQKPSRDICQRGTSLTIQCQVDSQVTMMFWYRQQPGQSLTLIATANQGSEATYESGFVIDKFPISRPNLTFSTLTVSNMSPEDSSIYLCSVLKSGGYTFGSGTRLTVV.